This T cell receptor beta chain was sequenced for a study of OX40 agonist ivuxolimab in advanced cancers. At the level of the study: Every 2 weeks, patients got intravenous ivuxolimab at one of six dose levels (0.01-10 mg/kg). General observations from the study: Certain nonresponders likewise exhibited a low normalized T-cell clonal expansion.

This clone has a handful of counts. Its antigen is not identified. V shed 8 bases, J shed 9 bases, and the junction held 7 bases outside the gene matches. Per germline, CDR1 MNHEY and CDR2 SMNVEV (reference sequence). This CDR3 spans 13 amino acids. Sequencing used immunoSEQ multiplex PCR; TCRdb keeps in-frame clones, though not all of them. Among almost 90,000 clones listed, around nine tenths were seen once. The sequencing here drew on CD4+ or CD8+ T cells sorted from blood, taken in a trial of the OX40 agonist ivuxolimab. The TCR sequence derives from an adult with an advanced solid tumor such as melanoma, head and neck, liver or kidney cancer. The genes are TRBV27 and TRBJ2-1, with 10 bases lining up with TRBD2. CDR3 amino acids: CASRPSGSSEQFF. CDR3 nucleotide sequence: TGTGCCAGCCGCCCTAGCGGGAGTAGTGAGCAGTTCTTC.